The 25 T cell receptor beta chains below all came from one sample that was sequenced in a study of early T cells in non-severe SARS-CoV-2 infection. One entry per CDR3 protein, called by TCRdb with MiXCR from the 5' RACE reads. The sample has about 40,000 distinct CDR3 sequences, about 4.9% seen once. The specimen was whole blood. All receptors derive from an adult who was a healthcare worker with PCR-confirmed SARS-CoV-2 infection or an uninfected control (not recorded which).

This clonotype occurred many times. The chain links TRBV15 to TRBJ2-1; TRBD2 is a possible D gene (5 bases). CDR3 size: 15 residues. Trimming shortened V by 8 bases and J by 3 bases, and 17 bases separated the two germline ends. CDR1 is LNHNV, CDR2 YYDKDF, per germline (reference sequence). The CDR3 loop is CATATLASNYNEQFF. The CDR3 DNA is TGTGCCACCGCGACCCTGGCTAGCAACTACAATGAGCAGTTCTTC.

Many counts were recorded for this clonotype. V is TRBV29-1 and J is TRBJ1-1; maybe TRBD1 (5 bases). The CDR3 covers 16 residues. Trimming pared 1 base from V and 1 base from J, leaving 16 bases between. Germline CDR1 and CDR2: SQVTM and ANQGSEA. CDR3 region: CSVEGGGEGWNTEAFF. The CDR3, as DNA: TGCAGCGTTGAAGGGGGAGGGGAGGGCTGGAACACTGAAGCTTTCTTT.

This clonotype is classed as medium-sized. The V and J genes are TRBV20-1 and TRBJ2-3; no firm D call. The germline V gene encodes CDR1 DFQATT and CDR2 SNEGSKA (reference sequence). V was shortened by 7 bases and J by 0 bases, with 11 bases between the two germline ends. The CDR3 is 13 residues long. The CDR3 here is CSVRTVSTDTQYF. The CDR3 nucleotides read TGCAGTGTACGGACCGTCAGCACAGATACGCAGTATTTT.

This clonotype was counted at least ten times. The chain couples TRBV7-9 to TRBJ1-5; TRBD1 is a possible D gene (6 bases). The CDR3 runs to 15 residues. Trimming cost V 1 base and J 0 bases, with 7 bases left between them. CDR1 and CDR2 (germline): SEHNR, FQNEAQ (reference sequence). CDR3 region: CASSLGTASNQPQHF. CDR3 DNA sequence: TGTGCCAGCAGCTTAGGGACAGCTAGCAATCAGCCCCAGCATTTT.

This clonotype was observed a handful of times. The rearrangement joins TRBV2 to TRBJ2-7; 9 nucleotides line up with TRBD1. Trimming took 2 bases from V and 5 from J; bases not matched to a gene: 4. This CDR3 has 14 amino acids. Germline V gene sequence: CDR1 SNHLY, CDR2 FYNNEI. The CDR3 coding sequence is TGTGCCAGCAGTGAATGGGACAGGGTCCACGAGCAGTACTTC. Encoded protein: CASSEWDRVHEQYF.

This clonotype was observed a handful of times. This chain joins TRBV6-5 and TRBJ1-2, with D possibly TRBD1 on 6 matching bases. In germline, CDR1 is MNHEY, CDR2 SVGAGI. The CDR3 sequence is 15 residues long. Trimming took off 7 bases at V and 3 bases at J, with 18 bases between the two ends. Written as DNA, the CDR3 is TGTGCCAGCACAAACCCAGGGGACAATTACTATGGCTACACCTTC. Protein product: CASTNPGDNYYGYTF.

This clonotype was picked up many times. The gene calls are TRBV20-1 and TRBJ2-1, with D perhaps assigned TRBD1 or TRBD2 (7 bases each). This CDR3 has 14 residues. Germline V lookup: CDR1 DFQATT, CDR2 SNEGSKA (reference sequence). V shed 6 bases and J shed 8 bases, with 20 bases lying between them. The CDR3 DNA is TGCAGTGCCCCCAGGGGGGGAGGAATCGATGAGCAGTTCTTC. Its protein product is CSAPRGGGIDEQFF.

The chain has TRBV6-5 and TRBJ2-3, with D possibly being TRBD2 (6 bases). The CDR3 length is 15 residues. Germline lookup yields CDR1 MNHEY and CDR2 SVGAGI. V was shortened by 6 bases and J by 2 bases, with 15 bases between the two germline ends. The chain's CDR3 is CASSRRAGPTDTQYF. CDR3 DNA sequence: TGTGCCAGCAGCCGTCGGGCGGGACCCACAGATACGCAGTATTTT.

Here the CDR3 reads CASSLTPVGSGTEAFF. The CDR3 DNA is TGTGCCAGCAGCTTGACTCCCGTGGGAAGTGGCACTGAAGCTTTCTTT. This chain joins TRBV7-9 and TRBJ1-1; D not certain. The CDR3 length is 16 residues. Germline V lookup: CDR1 SEHNR, CDR2 FQNEAQ (reference sequence). V gave up 3 bases and J gave up 4 bases, with 18 bases separating them.

This clonotype was recorded many times. V and J are TRBV11-2 and TRBJ2-5; D gene ambiguous. CDR1 and CDR2 (germline): SGHAT, FQNNGV. The V and J ends lost 5 bases and 2 bases respectively, with 12 bases between them. This CDR3 spans 14 amino acids. This CDR3 is CASSRSGPQETQYF. Here the CDR3 DNA reads TGTGCCAGCAGCCGATCGGGCCCTCAAGAGACCCAGTACTTC.

This clonotype was recorded a few times. The chain is built from TRBV20-1 and TRBJ2-1; D tentatively fits TRBD1 or TRBD2 (5 bases each). Germline CDR1 DFQATT, CDR2 SNEGSKA (reference sequence). The length of the CDR3 is 15 residues. V was cut by 6 bases and J by 7 bases, with 22 bases left in between. CDR3 coding DNA: TGCAGTGCAACCCACGAGGGACCAAGGATGAATGAGCAGTTCTTC. Amino acid sequence: CSATHEGPRMNEQFF.

In this sample, this clonotype turned up many times. The chain is built from TRBV12-3 or TRBV12-4 and TRBJ1-3; no firm D call. The CDR3 runs 14 residues. V dropped 3 bases and J dropped 0 bases, with 6 bases sitting between them. The CDR3 reads CASSFVHSGNTIYF. DNA for the CDR3: TGTGCCAGCAGTTTCGTCCACTCTGGAAACACCATATATTTT.

V usage is TRBV30 and J usage is TRBJ1-5; 7 nucleotides align to TRBD1. The CDR3 runs 14 residues. The germline gives CDR1 GTSNPN, CDR2 SVGIG (reference sequence). V lost 5 bases to trimming and J lost 2 bases; unmatched junction nucleotides: 6. The CDR3 DNA reads as TGTGCCTGGGACCGACAGGGCGGCAATCAGCCCCAGCATTTT. It encodes CAWDRQGGNQPQHF. The complete variable domain, with remaining parts taken from reference TRBV30 and TRBJ1-5, reads SQTIHQWPATLVQPVGSPLSLECTVEGTSNPNLYWYRQAAGRGLQLLFYSVGIGQISSEVPQNLSASRPQDRQFILSSKKLLLSDSGFYLCAWDRQGGNQPQHFGDGTRLSIL.

This clonotype has more than one count but fewer than ten. The genes are TRBV24-1 and TRBJ2-7; D is possibly TRBD2 (5 bases). Germline V gene sequence: CDR1 KGHDR, CDR2 SFDVKD. V was shortened by 0 bases and J by 6 bases, with 14 bases between the two germline ends. The CDR3 is made up of 15 amino acids. The CDR3 reads CATSDLLPGLPEQYF. CDR3 DNA sequence: TGTGCCACCAGTGATTTGCTCCCGGGGTTACCCGAGCAGTACTTC.

A few counts support this clonotype. This chain connects TRBV7-9 to TRBJ1-1; no clear D. With 2 bases removed from V and 6 bases from J, the gap between germline ends came to 16 bases. The length of the CDR3 is 15 residues. Germline loops: CDR1 SEHNR, CDR2 FQNEAQ (reference sequence). DNA for the CDR3: TGTGCCAGCAGCTTACTAGCCCCCGGCAGCGCTGAAGCTTTCTTT. Translating it yields CASSLLAPGSAEAFF.

Sample share makes this clonotype medium-sized. The chain is built from TRBV20-1 and TRBJ1-4; D unclear. The CDR3 is made up of 14 amino acids. Between the trimmed V and J ends, which lost 4 bases and 5 bases, there was a span of 14 bases. Germline V gene sequence: CDR1 DFQATT, CDR2 SNEGSKA (reference sequence). The CDR3 loop reads CSAIPADKNEKLFF. The CDR3 DNA follows: TGCAGTGCTATTCCCGCAGACAAAAATGAAAAACTGTTTTTT.

CDR3 coding DNA: TGTGCCAGCAGTTTGACTAGCTCCTACAATGAGCAGTTCTTC. This codes for CASSLTSSYNEQFF. This chain links TRBV12-3 or TRBV12-4 with TRBJ2-1; possible D gene TRBD2, 6 bases. V lost 3 bases to trimming and J lost 0 bases, with 6 bases between them. The CDR3 consists of 14 residues.

This clonotype was seen repeatedly, ten times or more. The J gene is TRBJ2-7, the V gene TRBV18, with D hard to call. Germline V gene sequence: CDR1 KGHSH, CDR2 LQKENI. With 0 bases removed from V and 0 bases from J, the gap between germline ends came to 15 bases. This CDR3 spans 17 amino acids. CDR3 protein: CASSPPIVPSYSYEQYF. The CDR3 nucleotides are TGTGCCAGCTCACCACCAATCGTTCCTTCCTACTCCTACGAGCAGTACTTC.

The chain has TRBV5-1 and TRBJ2-7; 10 positions match TRBD2. CDR1 SGHRS and CDR2 YFSETQ come from the germline V gene. Germline trimming cut 6 bases from V and 1 base from J; bases unmatched to any gene: 4. The CDR3 extends over 14 amino acids. In nucleotides, the CDR3 is TGCGCCAGCAATCCGGGACTAGCGTCCTACGAGCAGTACTTC. Translated, it gives CASNPGLASYEQYF.

This clonotype has ten or more counts. The V gene is TRBV11-2, the J gene TRBJ2-7, with a weak D call TRBD1 (5 bases). This CDR3 spans 13 amino acids. V was pared by 3 bases and J by 0 bases, with 6 bases between. Germline assignment: CDR1 SGHAT and CDR2 FQNNGV. Written as DNA, the CDR3 is TGTGCCAGCAGCTTGGACAACTCCTACGAGCAGTACTTC. Its protein product is CASSLDNSYEQYF.

This clonotype appeared many times. The rearrangement uses TRBV5-6 and TRBJ2-3; the match to TRBD1 covers 8 bases. Looked up from germline, CDR1 is SGHDT and CDR2 is YYEEEE. This CDR3 is built from 14 residues. V dropped 5 bases and J dropped 3; count of bases not matched to a gene: 5. The CDR3 region is CASRKDRGTDTQYF. CDR3 nucleotides: TGTGCCAGCAGGAAAGACAGGGGAACAGATACGCAGTATTTT.

The genes are TRBV12-3 or TRBV12-4 and TRBJ2-3, with 15 bases matching TRBD2. Trimming removed 8 bases from V and 3 bases from J; junction bases left unmatched: 6. CDR3 length: 16 residues. CDR3 residues: CASDRTSGGATDTQYF. For the CDR3, the DNA is TGTGCCAGCGACAGGACTAGCGGGGGGGCGACAGATACGCAGTATTTT.

In the case of this clonotype: A read error may explain this, as a much larger clone is one base away. The chain is built from TRBV20-1 and TRBJ2-7; D is uncertain. The V and J ends lost 3 bases and 6 bases respectively, with 15 bases between them. The CDR3 contains 13 residues. Looked up from germline, CDR1 is DFQATT and CDR2 is SNEGSKA (reference sequence). The CDR3 protein is CSASRTNGPEQYF. Here the CDR3 DNA reads TGCAGTGCTAGTCGAACGAACGGCCCCGAGCAGTACTTC.

The chain combines TRBV12-3 or TRBV12-4 with TRBJ2-2; weak D call: TRBD2 (5 bases). Trimming stripped 3 bases from V and 4 bases from J, with 6 bases between. The CDR3 extends over 13 amino acids. The chain's CDR3 is CASSLRATGELFF. As DNA, the CDR3 is TGTGCCAGCAGTTTGAGGGCCACCGGGGAGCTGTTTTTT.

This clonotype was counted many times. The chain couples TRBV5-5 to TRBJ2-3; the match to TRBD2 covers 15 bases. The CDR3 totals 15 residues. CDR1 and CDR2 from the germline V gene are SGHKS and YYEKEE (reference sequence). The junction had 7 bases not matched to a gene; V was cut back by 4 bases and J by 10 bases. Here the CDR3 reads CASSTGLAGGEPQYF. CDR3 nucleotide sequence: TGTGCCAGCAGCACGGGACTAGCGGGAGGAGAGCCGCAGTATTTT.